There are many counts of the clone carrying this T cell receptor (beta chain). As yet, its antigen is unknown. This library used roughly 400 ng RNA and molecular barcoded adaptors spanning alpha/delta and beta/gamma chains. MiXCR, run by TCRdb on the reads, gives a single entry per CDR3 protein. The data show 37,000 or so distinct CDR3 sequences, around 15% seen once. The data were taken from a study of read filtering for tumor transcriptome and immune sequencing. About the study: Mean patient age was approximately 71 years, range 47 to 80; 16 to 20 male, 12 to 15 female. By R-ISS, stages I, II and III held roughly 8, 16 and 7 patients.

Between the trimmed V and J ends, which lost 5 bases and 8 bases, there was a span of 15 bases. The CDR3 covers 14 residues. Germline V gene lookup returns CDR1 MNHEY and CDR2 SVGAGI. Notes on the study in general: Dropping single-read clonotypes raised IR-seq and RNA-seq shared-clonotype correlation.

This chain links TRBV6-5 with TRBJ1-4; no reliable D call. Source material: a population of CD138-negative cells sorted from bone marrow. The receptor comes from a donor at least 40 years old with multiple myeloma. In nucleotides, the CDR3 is TGTGCCAGCAGTAGGACCAGGTCGGGGGAAAAACTGTTTTTT. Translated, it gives CASSRTRSGEKLFF.